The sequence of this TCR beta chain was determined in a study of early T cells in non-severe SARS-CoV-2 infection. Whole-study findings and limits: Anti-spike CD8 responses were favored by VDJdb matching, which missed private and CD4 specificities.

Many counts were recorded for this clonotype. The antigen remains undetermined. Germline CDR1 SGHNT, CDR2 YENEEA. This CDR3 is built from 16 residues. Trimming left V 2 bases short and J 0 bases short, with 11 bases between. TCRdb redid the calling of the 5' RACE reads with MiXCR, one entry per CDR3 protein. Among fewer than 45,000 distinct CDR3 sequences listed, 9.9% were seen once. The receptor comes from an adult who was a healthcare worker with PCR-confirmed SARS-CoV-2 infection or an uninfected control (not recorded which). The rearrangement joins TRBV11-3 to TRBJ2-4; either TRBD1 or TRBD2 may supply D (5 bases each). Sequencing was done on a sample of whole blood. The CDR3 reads CASSLRVGVAKNIQYF. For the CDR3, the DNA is TGTGCCAGCAGCTTAAGGGTGGGGGTAGCCAAAAACATTCAGTACTTC.